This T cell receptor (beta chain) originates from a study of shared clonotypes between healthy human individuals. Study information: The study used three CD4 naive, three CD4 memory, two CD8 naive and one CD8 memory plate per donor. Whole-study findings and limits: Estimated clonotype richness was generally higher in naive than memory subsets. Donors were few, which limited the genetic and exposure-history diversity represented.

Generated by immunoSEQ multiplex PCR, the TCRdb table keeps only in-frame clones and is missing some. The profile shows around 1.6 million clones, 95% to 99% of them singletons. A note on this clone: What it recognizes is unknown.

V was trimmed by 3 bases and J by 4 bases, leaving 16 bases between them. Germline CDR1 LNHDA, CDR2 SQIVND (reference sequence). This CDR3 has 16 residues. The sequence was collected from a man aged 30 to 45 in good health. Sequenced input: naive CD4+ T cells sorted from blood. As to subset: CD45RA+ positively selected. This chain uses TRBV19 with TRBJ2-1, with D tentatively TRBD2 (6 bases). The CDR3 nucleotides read TGTGCCAGTAGTATGCTCACCGGGAGCAGGTACAATGAGCAGTTCTTC. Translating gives CASSMLTGSRYNEQFF.